These T cell receptor beta chains were read from a single sample in a study of blood T cell repertoires in COVID-19. The method was immunoSEQ multiplex PCR; TCRdb's version includes in-frame clones alone and lacks a portion of them. The sample holds fewer than 250,000 clones, approximately 81% seen once. Input material: peripheral blood. The receptors were sampled from a man between 35 and 55 years old with acute or convalescent COVID-19. Both conserved end residues are part of each CDR3.

TRBV24-1	TRBJ1-1	CATRGGGGTEAFF
TRBV7-9	TRBJ1-5	CASSLAGDHQPQHF
TRBV4-1	TRBJ1-2	CASSREPGVGYGYTF
TRBV5-4	TRBJ1-4	CASSIRDSWGEKLFF
TRBV3-1/TRBV3-2	TRBJ2-1	CASSSAGSYNEQFF
TRBV10-1	TRBJ2-5	CASNEGRGFTETQYF
TRBV19	TRBJ1-2	CASSIRSAGYGYTF
TRBV6-2/TRBV6-3	TRBJ2-7	CASSSEGQGYEQYF
TRBV5-4	TRBJ1-4	CASSLGGGAREKLFF
TRBV4-3	TRBJ1-6	CASSQDQGSYNSPLHF